The T cell receptor beta chain described here comes from a study of CD8+ T cells in alopecia areata. Study details: Patients received oral tofacitinib, 5 to 10 mg twice daily, for moderate-to-severe alopecia areata.

Samples from alopecia areata patients were lesional scalp punch biopsies and peripheral blood. Study outcomes and limitations: Normal skin's resident alphabeta T cells are also sequenced in scalp samples. Researchers reported that TCR sharing among patients proved less clear than in mice, possibly HLA-linked.

About this clone: What it recognizes is unknown.

The CDR3 is 14 amino acids. Unmatched junction bases numbered 5, after V lost 2 bases and J lost 9 bases. Germline V gene lookup returns CDR1 SQVTM and CDR2 ANQGSEA. Investigators isolated RNA and reverse transcribed it into cDNA to act as the sequencing template. Measured with immunoSEQ multiplex PCR; TCRdb has only the in-frame clones, and not every one. The sample has some 170,000 clones; just over 65% are singletons. This receptor was obtained from a human donor with alopecia areata. The V call is TRBV29-1, the J call TRBJ2-1; 12 nucleotides align to TRBD1. Here the sequenced sample was CD8+ T cells sorted from blood, taken at week 0. Written as DNA, the CDR3 is TGCAGCGTTGAACGGGACAGGGGGCCTGGTGAGCAGTTCTTC. This gives the protein CSVERDRGPGEQFF.